This T cell receptor beta chain is drawn from a study of monozygotic twins with inflammatory bowel disease (dated by TCRdb to about 2019). For the wider study: In total, some 30 monozygotic twin pairs made up the full study: 19 Danish pairs, all IBD-discordant, plus nine German pairs, of which four were IBD-concordant and five were IBD-discordant. Within discordant pairs, disease-associated traits were sought mainly by comparing IBD patients with their genetically identical healthy co-twins. Each individual had, on average, about 151 000 unique TCRalpha sequences and 181 000 unique TCRbeta sequences available for analysis.

Paper-wide results and their limitations: Fewer clonotypes were shared with other individuals by IBD patients than by healthy twins, most markedly in patients showing signs of disease activity. IBD patients had lower TCRbeta repertoire diversity, measured by the inverse Simpson index, than their healthy co-twins. Differing immunosuppressive treatments among patients may have added background noise and inter-individual variability to the repertoires. Different T cell subtypes could not be distinguished in the analysis. Repertoire similarity did not differ between concordant and discordant twins, possibly due to limited statistical power. The results gave no support for a single strong signal or clonotype linked to IBD.

From each donor, a roughly 2.5 ml peripheral blood sample was collected into PAXgene tubes and stored at -80 degrees C. Total RNA was isolated from whole blood with the PAXgene blood miRNA kit on an automated QIAcube, without T cell sorting. Peripheral blood from monozygotic twin pairs concordant or discordant for inflammatory bowel disease was subjected to deep TCRalpha and TCRbeta repertoire profiling with unique molecular barcoding. Smoking habits were recorded for all twin pairs, with individuals classified as current, former or never smokers. Library generation was performed with 5' RACE. The input for every TCR library was around 3.5 ug of total RNA. cDNA was synthesized with SMARTScribe reverse transcriptase in eight separate reactions per sample. During cDNA synthesis, template switching was used to introduce unique molecular identifiers that contained a 6-nucleotide sample barcode. Amplification of TCRalpha and TCRbeta cDNA involved two nested PCRs of approximately 16 and 10 cycles, and each PCR was followed by bead purification. Before amplification, the cDNA was treated with uracil DNA-glycosylase and purified using the QIAquick PCR purification kit. The second PCR added Illumina TruSeq-compatible adapters along with sample-specific barcodes. Library quality and concentration were assessed using TapeStation and Qubit, and approximately 5 ng of each library was pooled. The pooled libraries were sequenced with 2 x 100 bp reads and custom sequencing primers on an Illumina HiSeq2500 single-index Rapid Run. As for the original processing: UMI-based consensus assembly with MiGEC version 1.2.6 was used to correct PCR and sequencing errors. MiXCR version 2.1.1 handled V(D)J alignment, clonotype assembly and CDR3 extraction. Normalisation of gene usage, clonotype sharing and MAIT/NKT TCR abundance was achieved by analysing the top 1000, 10 000 and 20 000 clonotypes per sample. After downsampling to 27 000 UMIs, diversity was calculated as the inverse Simpson index using the vegan R package. Paired Mann-Whitney U tests were applied to discordant twin pairs, with Benjamini-Hochberg correction for multiple testing. Each CDR3 protein sequence appears as one entry after TCRdb reprocessed the reads, and no DNA is included. V and J calls and clone size were set by TCRdb, not the authors. This sample's table has entries for some 100,000 distinct CDR3 sequences. The ten largest account for around an eighth of the sample.

Per the germline V gene (reference sequence), LGHDT is the CDR1 and YNNKEL is the CDR2. The CDR3, cysteine through phenylalanine, is 14 amino acids long. DNA was not recorded. About this clonotype itself: Its antigen target is currently unknown.

The V and J segments used are TRBV3-1 and TRBJ2-7. The receptor comes from a human donor with ulcerative colitis or Crohn's disease, or a healthy co-twin of an affected twin (not recorded which). The sequenced sample was blood. The CDR3 is CASSQVDRSYEQYF.